This TCR beta chain is drawn from a study of blood T cell repertoires in COVID-19. Across the study: Specimens from acute and convalescent COVID-19 originated in the United States, Italy and Spain. In each case, the material was cDNA or gDNA derived from T cells, B-cell-depleted T cells, or PBMCs.

TCRdb keeps only in-frame clones here, not all; method: immunoSEQ multiplex PCR. The table records roughly 100,000 clones, 89% of them present only once. Germline assignment: CDR1 SNHLY and CDR2 FYNNEI. CDR3 length equals 15 residues. The V and J ends lost 1 base and 2 bases respectively, with 9 bases between them. The clonotype comes from a woman of 80 years or more with active COVID-19. The chain is built from TRBV2 and TRBJ2-1, with D maybe TRBD2 (5 bases). What was sequenced was peripheral blood. The CDR3 spells CASSEELGTYNEQFF. DNA for the CDR3: TGTGCCAGCAGTGAAGAACTAGGGACCTACAATGAGCAGTTCTTC.